Listed below are T cell receptor beta chains from one sample, sequenced in a study of blood T cell repertoires in COVID-19. Sequenced by immunoSEQ multiplex PCR; TCRdb stores in-frame clones only, minus some. The sample holds over 200,000 clones, over 80% seen once. Sequenced material: PBMCs or T cells enriched from blood (not recorded which). The origin of the receptors is a human donor in a cohort exposed to, infected with or recovered from COVID-19 (not recorded which). The donor label of this sample is uncertain. Each CDR3 is given with its conserved first and last residue. The D gene is left open where the match is weak. Not all rows give a size; the values are once, few, many and, for expanded clones, a class.

J,size,D,V,CDR3,DNA
TRBJ1-2,NA,NA,TRBV27,CASSLSAVYGYTF,TGTGCCAGCAGTTTATCGGCAGTCTATGGCTACACCTTC
TRBJ2-3,NA,TRBD2,TRBV5-4,CASSRGASGGGDTQYF,TGTGCCAGCAGCCGGGGAGCTAGCGGGGGCGGAGATACGCAGTATTTT
TRBJ2-5,NA,NA,TRBV3-1/TRBV3-2,CASTLGGLRETQYF,TGTGCCAGCACCTTGGGGGGACTCCGAGAGACCCAGTACTTC
TRBJ1-6,NA,TRBD1,TRBV2,CASSERGTGGYNSPLHF,TGTGCCAGCAGTGAAAGAGGGACAGGGGGCTATAATTCACCCCTCCACTTT
TRBJ2-3,NA,TRBD2,TRBV5-1,CASSLIAGGAGTDTQYF,TGCGCCAGCAGCTTGATTGCCGGGGGGGCTGGCACAGATACGCAGTATTTT
TRBJ2-7,NA,TRBD1,TRBV4-1,CASSQVGQSYQRYF,TGCGCCAGCAGCCAAGTGGGACAGTCTTATCAGCGGTACTTC
TRBJ2-5,NA,NA,TRBV7-9,CASSLTTGLETQYF,TGTGCCAGCAGCTTAACCACAGGGTTAGAGACCCAGTACTTC
TRBJ1-6,NA,TRBD1,TRBV28,CASSSIGQGGSPLHF,TGTGCCAGCAGTTCGATAGGACAGGGAGGGTCACCCCTCCACTTT
TRBJ1-6,few,TRBD1,TRBV2,CAVTQGIGLGSPLHF,TGTGCCGTGACACAGGGGATCGGGCTGGGTTCACCCCTCCACTTT
TRBJ2-7,once,NA,TRBV19,CASSVTGYEQYF,TGTGCCAGTAGTGTGACAGGTTACGAGCAGTACTTC
TRBJ1-5,NA,TRBD1,TRBV2,CASSGQGDQPQHF,TGTGCCAGCAGCGGACAGGGTGATCAGCCCCAGCATTTT
TRBJ1-1,NA,NA,TRBV19,CASWGGVGSEAFF,TGTGCCAGTTGGGGGGGCGTTGGGTCTGAAGCTTTCTTT
TRBJ2-7,NA,TRBD1,TRBV13,CASSRDRGYEQYF,TGTGCCAGCAGCCGGGACAGGGGTTACGAGCAGTACTTC
TRBJ1-2,NA,TRBD1,TRBV2,CASRETGLGGYTF,TGTGCCAGCAGGGAGACAGGGTTGGGCGGCTACACCTTC
TRBJ2-7,NA,NA,TRBV19,CASSRMTDYEQYF,TGTGCCAGTAGCCGTATGACAGACTACGAGCAGTACTTC
TRBJ1-5,NA,NA,TRBV1,CTSSQGAHRGTNQPQHF,TGCACCAGCAGCCAAGGGGCCCATAGGGGGACGAATCAGCCCCAGCATTTT
TRBJ2-1,NA,TRBD2,TRBV2,CASTTGGPVNEQFF,TGTGCCAGCACCACGGGGGGGCCGGTCAATGAGCAGTTCTTC